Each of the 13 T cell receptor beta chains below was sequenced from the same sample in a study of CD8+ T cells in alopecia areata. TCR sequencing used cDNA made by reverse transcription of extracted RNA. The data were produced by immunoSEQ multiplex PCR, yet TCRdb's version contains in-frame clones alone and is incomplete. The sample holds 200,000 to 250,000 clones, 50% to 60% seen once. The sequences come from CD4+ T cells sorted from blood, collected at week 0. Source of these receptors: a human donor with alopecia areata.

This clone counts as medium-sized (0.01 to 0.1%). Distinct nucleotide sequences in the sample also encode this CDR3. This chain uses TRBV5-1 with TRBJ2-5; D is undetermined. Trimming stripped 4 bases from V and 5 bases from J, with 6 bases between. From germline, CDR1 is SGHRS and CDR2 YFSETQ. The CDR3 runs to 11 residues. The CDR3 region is CASSLQETQYF. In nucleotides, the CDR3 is TGCGCCAGCAGCCTGCAGGAGACCCAGTACTTC.

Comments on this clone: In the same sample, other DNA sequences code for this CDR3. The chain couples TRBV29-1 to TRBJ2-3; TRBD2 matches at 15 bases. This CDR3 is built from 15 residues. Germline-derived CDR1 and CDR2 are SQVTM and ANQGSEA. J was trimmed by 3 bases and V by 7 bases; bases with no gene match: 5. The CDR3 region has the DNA TGCAGCGCGAAAGGACTAGCGGGAGGGACAGATACGCAGTATTTT. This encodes CSAKGLAGGTDTQYF.

CDR3 loop: CASSEAGVFYNEQFF. The CDR3 DNA reads as TGTGCCAGCAGCGAAGCGGGAGTGTTCTACAATGAGCAGTTCTTC. The J gene is TRBJ2-1, the V gene TRBV9; 8 bases are a match to TRBD2. Germline loops: CDR1 SGDLS, CDR2 YYNGEE. J gave up 3 bases and V 3 bases, and 5 bases lay outside the gene matches. The CDR3 covers 15 residues.

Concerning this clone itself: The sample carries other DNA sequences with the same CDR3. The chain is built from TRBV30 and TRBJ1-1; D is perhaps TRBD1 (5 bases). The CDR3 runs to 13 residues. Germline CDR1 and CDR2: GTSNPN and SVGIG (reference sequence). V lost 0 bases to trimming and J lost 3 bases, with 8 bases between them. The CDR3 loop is CAWSVRGDTEAFF. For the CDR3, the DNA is TGTGCCTGGAGTGTACGAGGGGACACTGAAGCTTTCTTT.

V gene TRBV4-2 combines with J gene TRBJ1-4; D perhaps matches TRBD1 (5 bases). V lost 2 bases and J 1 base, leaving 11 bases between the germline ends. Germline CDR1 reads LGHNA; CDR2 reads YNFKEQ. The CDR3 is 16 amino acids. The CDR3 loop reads CASSQRGGGTNEKLFF. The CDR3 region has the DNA TGTGCCAGCAGCCAACGGGGGGGAGGAACTAATGAAAAACTGTTTTTT.

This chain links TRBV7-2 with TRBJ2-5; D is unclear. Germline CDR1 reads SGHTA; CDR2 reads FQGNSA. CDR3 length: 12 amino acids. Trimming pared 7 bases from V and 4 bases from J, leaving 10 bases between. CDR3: CASMNSAETQYF. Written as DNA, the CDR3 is TGTGCCAGCATGAACTCCGCAGAGACCCAGTACTTC.

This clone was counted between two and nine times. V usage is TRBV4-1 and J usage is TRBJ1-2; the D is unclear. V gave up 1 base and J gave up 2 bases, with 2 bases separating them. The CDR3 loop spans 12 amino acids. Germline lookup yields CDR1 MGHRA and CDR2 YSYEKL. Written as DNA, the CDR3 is TGCGCCAGCAGCCAAGTAAACTATGGCTACACCTTC. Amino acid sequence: CASSQVNYGYTF.

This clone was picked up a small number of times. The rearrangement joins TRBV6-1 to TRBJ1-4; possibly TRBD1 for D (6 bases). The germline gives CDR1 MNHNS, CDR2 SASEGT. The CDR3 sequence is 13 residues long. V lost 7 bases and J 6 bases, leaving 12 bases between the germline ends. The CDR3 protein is CASNQGRHEKLFF. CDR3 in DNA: TGTGCCAGCAACCAGGGGAGGCATGAAAAACTGTTTTTT.

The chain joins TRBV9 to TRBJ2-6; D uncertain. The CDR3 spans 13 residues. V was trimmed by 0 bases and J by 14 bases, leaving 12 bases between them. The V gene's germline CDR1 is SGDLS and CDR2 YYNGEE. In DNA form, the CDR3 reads TGTGCCAGCAGCGTAGGGTGGATGGGTATCCTGACTTTC. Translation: CASSVGWMGILTF.

This chain's CDR3 is CASSLAGGKETQYF. The CDR3 DNA sequence: TGCGCCAGCAGCTTGGCGGGGGGTAAAGAGACCCAGTACTTC. The chain carries TRBV5-1 and TRBJ2-5, with 7 bases identical to TRBD2. CDR1 SGHRS and CDR2 YFSETQ come from the germline V gene. There are 14 residues in the CDR3. Trimming at V came to 0 bases and at J to 3 bases, leaving 2 bases not matched to a gene.

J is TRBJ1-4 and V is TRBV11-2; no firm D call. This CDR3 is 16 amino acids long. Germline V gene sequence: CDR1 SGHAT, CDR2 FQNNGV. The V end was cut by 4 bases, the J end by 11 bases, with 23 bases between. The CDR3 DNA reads TGTGCCAGCAGCTCATTATCGGCGGACGGTCGAGAGAAACTGTTTTTT. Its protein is CASSSLSADGREKLFF. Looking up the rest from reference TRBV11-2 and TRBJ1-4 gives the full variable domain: EAGVAQSPRYKIIEKRQSVAFWCNPISGHATLYWYQQILGQGPKLLIQFQNNGVVDDSQLPKDRFSAERLKGVDSTLKIQPAKLEDSAVYLCASSSLSADGREKLFFGSGTQLSVL.

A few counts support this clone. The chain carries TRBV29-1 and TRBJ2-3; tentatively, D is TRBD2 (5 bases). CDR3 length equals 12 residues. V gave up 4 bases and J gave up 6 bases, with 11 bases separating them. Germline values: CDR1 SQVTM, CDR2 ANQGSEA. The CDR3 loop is CSVVGSEDTQYF. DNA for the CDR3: TGCAGCGTTGTTGGTAGCGAGGATACGCAGTATTTT.

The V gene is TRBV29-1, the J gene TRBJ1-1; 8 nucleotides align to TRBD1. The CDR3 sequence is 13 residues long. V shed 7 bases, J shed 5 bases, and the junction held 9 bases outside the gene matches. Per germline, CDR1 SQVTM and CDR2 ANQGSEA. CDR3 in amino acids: CSGETGEGTEAFF. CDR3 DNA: TGCAGCGGAGAGACAGGGGAGGGGACTGAAGCTTTCTTT.